This T cell receptor beta chain stems from a study of PD-1 blockade in classical Hodgkin lymphoma. Notes on the study in general: Relapsed/refractory patients reportedly had the lowest baseline TCR diversity, below newly diagnosed patients, who were below healthy donors. Reasons behind the repertoire differences stay unclear, perhaps disease activity or earlier therapy. The study found that TCR diversity rose significantly by C4D1 in CD4+ but not CD8+ cells.

As for time point: cycle 4 day 1 (C4D1), after less than 7 weeks of nivolumab. Each patient relapsed following autologous stem cell transplantation, and prior brentuximab vedotin exposure differed. About this clone: What it binds is unknown.

Repertoires were generated with immunoSEQ multiplex PCR, while TCRdb's copy carries only in-frame clones and drops some. The sample carries more than 75,000 clones, about 92% recorded once. The sequence derives from a human donor with classical Hodgkin lymphoma. The sample here was peripheral blood mononuclear cells (PBMCs), taken before the fourth cycle of nivolumab.

The CDR3 DNA follows: TGTGCCAGCAGCGTTCGCTTCGTCGGGAGTAGCACCGGGGAGCTGTTTTTT. Translated, it gives CASSVRFVGSSTGELFF. The chain recombines TRBV9 with TRBJ2-2; maybe TRBD2 (6 bases). With 2 bases removed from V and 4 bases from J, the gap between germline ends came to 18 bases. CDR3 size: 17 residues. Germline CDR1 reads SGDLS; CDR2 reads YYNGEE.